This T cell receptor (beta chain) came from a study of shared clonotypes between healthy human individuals. About the study: A donor's plate count was three for CD4 naive and three for CD4 memory; CD8 naive had two and CD8 memory one. The study's findings and limits: Larger estimated richness was generally recorded for naive subsets relative to memory subsets. Of the naive CD4 clonotypes, approximately 5% were shared across a handful of donors.

About this clone: Antigen unknown. Within the sample, other DNA sequences also encode this same CDR3.

V lost 3 bases, J lost 4 bases, and 5 bases stayed unmatched. This CDR3 is 14 amino acids long. CDR1 and CDR2 from the germline V gene are MDHEN and SYDVKM. Method: immunoSEQ multiplex PCR; TCRdb's copy keeps in-frame clones and lacks some. The sample includes around 2,000,000 clones, approximately 94% of them seen just once. Naive CD8 populations comprised CD45RO-negative cells positively selected for CCR7, excluding terminally differentiated effector memory CD45RA+ cells. This sequence was found in a man aged 18 to 29 in good health. Sequencing input: naive CD8+ T cells sorted from blood. The genes are TRBV28 and TRBJ2-7; 8 bases line up with TRBD1. The CDR3 loop reads CASSFPGGWYEQYF. In DNA form, the CDR3 reads TGTGCCAGCAGTTTCCCAGGGGGCTGGTACGAGCAGTACTTC.